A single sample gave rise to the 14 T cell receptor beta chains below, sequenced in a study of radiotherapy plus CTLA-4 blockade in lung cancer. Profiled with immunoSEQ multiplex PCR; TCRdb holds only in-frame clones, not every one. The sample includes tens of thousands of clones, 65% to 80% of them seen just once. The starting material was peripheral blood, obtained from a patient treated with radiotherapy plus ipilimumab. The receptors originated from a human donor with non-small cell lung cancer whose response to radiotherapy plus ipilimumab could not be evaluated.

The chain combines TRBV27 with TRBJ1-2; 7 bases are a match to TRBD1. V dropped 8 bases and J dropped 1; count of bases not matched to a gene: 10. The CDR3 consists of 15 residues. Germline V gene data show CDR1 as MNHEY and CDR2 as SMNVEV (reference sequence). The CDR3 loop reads CASRDSGGFNYGYTF. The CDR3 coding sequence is TGTGCCAGCCGGGACAGCGGGGGATTTAACTATGGCTACACCTTC.

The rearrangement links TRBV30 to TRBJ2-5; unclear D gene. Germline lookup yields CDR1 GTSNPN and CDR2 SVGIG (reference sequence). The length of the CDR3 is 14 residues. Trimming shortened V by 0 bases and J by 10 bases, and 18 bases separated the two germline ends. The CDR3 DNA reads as TGTGCCTGGAGTGTAGGTCACCCCAGAGAGGTCCAGTACTTC. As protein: CAWSVGHPREVQYF.

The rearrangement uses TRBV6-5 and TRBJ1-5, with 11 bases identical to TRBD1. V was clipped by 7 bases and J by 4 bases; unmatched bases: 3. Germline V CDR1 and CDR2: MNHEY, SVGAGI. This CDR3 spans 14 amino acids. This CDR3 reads CASKGTGGNQPQHF. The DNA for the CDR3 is TGTGCCAGCAAGGGGACAGGGGGTAATCAGCCCCAGCATTTT.

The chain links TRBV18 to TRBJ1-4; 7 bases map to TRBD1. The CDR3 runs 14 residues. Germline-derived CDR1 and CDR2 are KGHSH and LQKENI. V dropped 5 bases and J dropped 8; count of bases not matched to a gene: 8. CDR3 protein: CASSATGTLEKLFF. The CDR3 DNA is TGTGCCAGCTCAGCGACAGGGACCCTCGAAAAACTGTTTTTT.

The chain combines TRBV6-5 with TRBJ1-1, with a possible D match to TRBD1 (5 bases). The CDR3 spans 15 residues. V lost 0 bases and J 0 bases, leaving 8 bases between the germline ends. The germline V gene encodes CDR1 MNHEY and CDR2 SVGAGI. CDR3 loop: CASSYSWGVNTEAFF. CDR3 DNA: TGTGCCAGCAGTTACTCGTGGGGGGTGAACACTGAAGCTTTCTTT.

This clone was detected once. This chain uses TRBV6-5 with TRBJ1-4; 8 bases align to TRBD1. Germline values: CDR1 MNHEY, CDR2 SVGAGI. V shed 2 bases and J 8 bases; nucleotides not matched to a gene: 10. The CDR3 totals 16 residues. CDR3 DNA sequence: TGTGCCAGCAGTTACGTGGCAGGGGGCTTCAGGGAAAAACTGTTTTTT. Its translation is CASSYVAGGFREKLFF.

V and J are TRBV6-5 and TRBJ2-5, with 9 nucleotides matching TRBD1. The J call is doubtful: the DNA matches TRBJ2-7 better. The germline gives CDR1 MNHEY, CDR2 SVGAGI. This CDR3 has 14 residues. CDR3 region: CASSRQGGTYEQYF. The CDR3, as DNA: TGTGCCAGCAGCCGACAGGGGGGGACCTACGAGCAGTACTTC.

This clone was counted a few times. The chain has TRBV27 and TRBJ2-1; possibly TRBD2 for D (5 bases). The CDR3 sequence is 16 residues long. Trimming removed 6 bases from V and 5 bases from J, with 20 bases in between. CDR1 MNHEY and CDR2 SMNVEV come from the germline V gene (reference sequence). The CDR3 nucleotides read TGTGCCAGCAGCCATGTCCGGGGAGTAGTCAACAATGAGCAGTTCTTC. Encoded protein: CASSHVRGVVNNEQFF.

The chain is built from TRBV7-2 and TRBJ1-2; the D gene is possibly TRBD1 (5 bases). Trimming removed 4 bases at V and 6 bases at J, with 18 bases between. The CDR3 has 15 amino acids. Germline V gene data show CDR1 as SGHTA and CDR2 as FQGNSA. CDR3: CASSSTGQGVHGYTF. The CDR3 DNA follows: TGTGCCAGCAGCTCCACCGGGCAGGGCGTCCATGGCTACACCTTC.

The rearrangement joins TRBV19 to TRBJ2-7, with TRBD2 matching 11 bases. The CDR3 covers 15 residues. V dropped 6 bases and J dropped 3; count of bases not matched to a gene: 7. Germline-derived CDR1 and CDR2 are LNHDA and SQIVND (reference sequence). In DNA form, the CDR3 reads TGTGCCAGTAGCCCACGACTAGCGGGACGCTACGAGCAGTACTTC. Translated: CASSPRLAGRYEQYF.

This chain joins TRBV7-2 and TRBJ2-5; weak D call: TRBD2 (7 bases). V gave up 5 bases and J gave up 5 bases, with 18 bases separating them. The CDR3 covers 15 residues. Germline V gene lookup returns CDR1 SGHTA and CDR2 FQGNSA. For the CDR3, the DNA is TGTGCCAGCAGCCGGTCGTGGGGGGGGCCTGAGACCCAGTACTTC. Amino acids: CASSRSWGGPETQYF.

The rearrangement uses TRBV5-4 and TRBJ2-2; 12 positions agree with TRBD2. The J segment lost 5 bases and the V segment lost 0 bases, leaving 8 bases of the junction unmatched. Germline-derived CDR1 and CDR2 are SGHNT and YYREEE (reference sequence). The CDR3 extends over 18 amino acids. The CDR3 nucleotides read TGTGCCAGCAGCTTGGCGTCTAGCGGGAGGGCAGTAACCGGGGAGCTGTTTTTT. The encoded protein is CASSLASSGRAVTGELFF.

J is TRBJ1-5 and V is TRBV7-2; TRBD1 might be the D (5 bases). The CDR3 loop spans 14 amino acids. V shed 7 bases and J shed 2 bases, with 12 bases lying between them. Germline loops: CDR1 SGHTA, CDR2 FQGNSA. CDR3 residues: CASTTGGGNQPQHF. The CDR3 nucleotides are TGTGCCAGCACCACCGGGGGTGGCAATCAGCCCCAGCATTTT.

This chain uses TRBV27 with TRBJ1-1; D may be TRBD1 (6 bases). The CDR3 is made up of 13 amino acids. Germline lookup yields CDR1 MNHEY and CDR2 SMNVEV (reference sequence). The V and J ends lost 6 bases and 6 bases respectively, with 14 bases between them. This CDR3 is CASSSGVQAEAFF. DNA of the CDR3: TGTGCCAGCAGCTCAGGGGTTCAAGCTGAAGCTTTCTTT.